The 23 T cell receptor beta chains listed next were all sequenced from one sample in a study of blood T cell repertoires in COVID-19. Produced via immunoSEQ multiplex PCR; TCRdb's table is partial and in-frame only. The data contain roughly 78,000 clones, approximately 87% of them singletons. Source material: peripheral blood. The receptors stem from a woman older than 75 with acute or convalescent COVID-19.

The chain joins TRBV30 to TRBJ1-2; D remains unclear. V was trimmed by 3 bases and J by 0 bases, leaving 11 bases between them. Germline assignment: CDR1 GTSNPN and CDR2 SVGIG (reference sequence). The CDR3 contains 14 residues. This CDR3 reads CAWRKGVANYGYTF. Here the CDR3 DNA reads TGTGCCTGGAGGAAGGGAGTAGCTAACTATGGCTACACCTTC.

This clone turned up a few times. This sequence joins TRBV6-5 and TRBJ1-3; 10 positions agree with TRBD1. Trimming removed 0 bases from V and 4 bases from J; junction bases left unmatched: 3. Germline lookup yields CDR1 MNHEY and CDR2 SVGAGI. This CDR3 spans 16 amino acids. The chain's CDR3 is CASSYSGQGKGNTIYF. CDR3 bases: TGTGCCAGCAGTTACTCGGGACAGGGGAAGGGAAACACCATATATTTT.

The rearrangement uses TRBV2 and TRBJ2-3; 7 nucleotides match TRBD1. V was pared by 3 bases and J by 6 bases, with 9 bases of the junction left unmatched. Germline V CDR1 and CDR2: SNHLY, FYNNEI. The CDR3 is made up of 15 amino acids. Here the CDR3 reads CASSEIFRGRDTQYF. In DNA form, the CDR3 reads TGTGCCAGCAGTGAGATCTTTAGGGGGCGGGATACGCAGTATTTT. The full variable domain, in which reference TRBV2 and TRBJ2-3 provide the parts outside the CDR3, is EPEVTQTPSHQVTQMGQEVILRCVPISNHLYFYWYRQILGQKVEFLVSFYNNEISEKSEIFDDQFSVERPDGSNFTLKIRSTKLEDSAMYFCASSEIFRGRDTQYFGPGTRLTVL.

This rearrangement joins TRBV10-3 to TRBJ1-1; maybe TRBD1 (5 bases). V was shortened by 3 bases and J by 5 bases, with 22 bases between the two germline ends. The V gene's germline CDR1 is ENHRY and CDR2 SYGVKD. The CDR3 is 17 amino acids. The CDR3 coding sequence is TGTGCCATCAGTGAAGGGTGGCAGGGAAGGAGAGATACTGAAGCTTTCTTT. Translation: CAISEGWQGRRDTEAFF.

The rearrangement joins TRBV25-1 to TRBJ1-1; 9 bases agree with TRBD1. The CDR3 has 15 amino acids. Trimming took 5 bases from V and 5 from J; bases not matched to a gene: 9. The V gene's germline CDR1 is MGHDK and CDR2 SYGVNS. The CDR3 DNA reads as TGTGCCAGCAGTTCTCCCGGGACAGGGAGGACTGAAGCTTTCTTT. Translated: CASSSPGTGRTEAFF. Based on the CDR3 plus reference TRBV25-1 and TRBJ1-1, the full variable domain is EADIYQTPRYLVIGTGKKITLECSQTMGHDKMYWYQQDPGMELHLIHYSYGVNSTEKGDLSSESTVSRIRTEHFPLTLESARPSHTSQYLCASSSPGTGRTEAFFGQGTRLTVV.

The gene calls are TRBV12-3 or TRBV12-4 and TRBJ1-1; maybe TRBD1 (5 bases). The CDR3 length is 13 residues. V lost 2 bases, J lost 7 bases, and 11 bases lay in between. CDR3 residues: CASSLPQGNEAFF. CDR3 bases: TGTGCCAGCAGTTTACCCCAGGGTAATGAAGCTTTCTTT.

The rearrangement joins TRBV7-3 to TRBJ1-1; D gene unclear. Germline V lookup: CDR1 SGHTA, CDR2 FQGTGA. The ends were cut back, 5 bases at V and 4 bases at J, with 14 bases in the middle. The length of the CDR3 is 14 residues. The CDR3 region is CASSRGPGGTEAFF. CDR3 nucleotides: TGTGCCAGCAGCCGTGGCCCCGGCGGCACTGAAGCTTTCTTT.

This clone was recorded a few times. The chain carries TRBV7-8 and TRBJ1-1; TRBD1 agrees at 7 bases. CDR1 is SGHVS and CDR2 is FQNEAQ in the germline V gene. J lost 1 base, V lost 4 bases, and 3 bases had no gene match. The CDR3 consists of 14 residues. The CDR3 sequence: CASSYGQANTEAFF. CDR3 in DNA: TGTGCCAGCAGCTACGGACAGGCGAACACTGAAGCTTTCTTT.

CDR3 DNA sequence: TGTGCCTGGAGTGTACCGGGACAGTATAATTCACCCCTCCACTTT. This encodes CAWSVPGQYNSPLHF. This chain links TRBV30 with TRBJ1-6, with 7 bases aligning to TRBD1. This CDR3 contains 15 residues. Trimming at V came to 0 bases and at J to 4 bases, leaving 3 bases not matched to a gene. Germline loops: CDR1 GTSNPN, CDR2 SVGIG (reference sequence).

This chain links TRBV7-8 with TRBJ2-7; TRBD1 matches at 7 bases. V trimming: 6 bases; J trimming: 2 bases; junction bases outside the gene matches: 10. This CDR3 region has 15 residues. CDR1 SGHVS and CDR2 FQNEAQ come from the germline V gene. CDR3 sequence: CASSFGQERTYEQYF. CDR3 sequence (DNA): TGTGCCAGCAGTTTTGGACAGGAGAGAACCTACGAGCAGTACTTC.

The chain employs TRBV18 and TRBJ2-5; 9 positions agree with TRBD2. The ends lost 6 bases at V and 3 bases at J; junction bases unmatched: 2. The CDR3 consists of 13 residues. Germline assignment: CDR1 KGHSH and CDR2 LQKENI. The CDR3 spells CASSRTSEETQYF. DNA of the CDR3: TGTGCCAGCTCTCGGACTAGCGAAGAGACCCAGTACTTC.

This clone was seen a handful of times. The chain combines TRBV6-5 with TRBJ1-1; D gene unclear. V was cut by 0 bases and J by 6 bases, with 14 bases left in between. Germline-derived CDR1 and CDR2 are MNHEY and SVGAGI. The CDR3 consists of 15 residues. CDR3 DNA: TGTGCCAGCAGTTACTCCGATACCCCCCAGGCTGAAGCTTTCTTT. This encodes CASSYSDTPQAEAFF.

The chain employs TRBV9 and TRBJ1-5; perhaps TRBD1 as D (6 bases). This CDR3 has 13 residues. The ends were cut back, 3 bases at V and 4 bases at J, with 8 bases in the middle. Looked up from germline, CDR1 is SGDLS and CDR2 is YYNGEE. The CDR3 region has the DNA TGTGCCAGCAGCGGCGGACAGAATCAGCCCCAGCATTTT. Encoded protein: CASSGGQNQPQHF.

The chain joins TRBV2 to TRBJ2-5; the match to TRBD2 covers 8 bases. The germline CDR1 and CDR2 sequences are SNHLY and FYNNEI. Unmatched junction bases numbered 5, after V lost 4 bases and J lost 1 base. The CDR3 runs to 15 residues. The CDR3 protein is CASSVQRGSQETQYF. The CDR3, as DNA: TGTGCCAGCAGTGTTCAGCGGGGGAGCCAAGAGACCCAGTACTTC.

The chain combines TRBV28 with TRBJ2-1; 14 bases line up with TRBD2. The CDR3 is 19 amino acids. V trimming: 5 bases; J trimming: 7 bases; junction bases outside the gene matches: 16. CDR1 is MDHEN and CDR2 is SYDVKM in the germline V gene. CDR3 in DNA: TGTGCCAGCAGTCCTACCCCGGGACTAGCGGGAGACATCAAGAATGAGCAGTTCTTC. This gives the protein CASSPTPGLAGDIKNEQFF.

The V gene is TRBV5-1, the J gene TRBJ1-2, with 8 bases aligning to TRBD1. With 4 bases clipped from V and 3 bases from J, the junction kept 5 bases outside the gene matches. Germline V lookup: CDR1 SGHRS, CDR2 YFSETQ. This CDR3 spans 14 amino acids. CDR3 loop: CASSTGQAYYGYTF. Here the CDR3 DNA reads TGCGCCAGCAGCACGGGACAGGCCTACTATGGCTACACCTTC.

The rearrangement uses TRBV6-5 and TRBJ2-2; D gene ambiguous. The CDR3 contains 13 residues. CDR1 is MNHEY and CDR2 is SVGAGI in the germline V gene. The V and J ends lost 7 bases and 6 bases respectively, with 12 bases between them. The CDR3 DNA sequence: TGTGCCAGCAACGACGCGGCGGCCGGGGAGCTGTTTTTT. It specifies CASNDAAAGELFF.

The chain combines TRBV7-9 with TRBJ2-7; 10 bases fit TRBD1. Losses at the gene ends were 4 bases for V and 5 bases for J; bases not matched to a gene: 5. CDR3 size: 14 residues. Looked up from germline, CDR1 is SEHNR and CDR2 is FQNEAQ (reference sequence). The CDR3 DNA sequence: TGTGCCAGCAGCTCCGACAGGGGGCTAAACGAGCAGTACTTC. Residues: CASSSDRGLNEQYF.

This sequence joins TRBV14 and TRBJ1-2, with 7 bases fitting TRBD1. V was clipped by 5 bases and J by 6 bases; unmatched bases: 12. Germline V gene sequence: CDR1 SGHDN, CDR2 FVKESK. This CDR3 has 15 amino acids. The CDR3 reads CASSEGTVINHGYTF. The CDR3 DNA is TGTGCCAGCAGCGAAGGGACAGTCATCAATCATGGCTACACCTTC.

This clone is a singleton in its sample. The rearrangement links TRBV18 to TRBJ2-2; TRBD1 matches at 7 bases. The ends lost 6 bases at V and 6 bases at J; junction bases unmatched: 7. CDR3 size: 14 residues. In germline, CDR1 is KGHSH, CDR2 LQKENI. CDR3 bases: TGTGCCAGCTCGCTCGTACAGGGGCCCGGGGAGCTGTTTTTT. Translated, it gives CASSLVQGPGELFF.

The chain uses TRBV25-1 and TRBJ1-4, with 9 bases that match TRBD1. The CDR3 has 14 residues. Looked up from germline, CDR1 is MGHDK and CDR2 is SYGVNS. With V trimmed by 6 bases and J by 7 bases, 6 bases remained unmatched. For the CDR3, the DNA is TGTGCCAGCAGGGGGACAGGGAAGGGTGAAAAACTGTTTTTT. Amino acid sequence: CASRGTGKGEKLFF.

The V and J genes are TRBV18 and TRBJ1-4; the match to TRBD1 covers 9 bases. J was trimmed by 8 bases and V by 2 bases; bases with no gene match: 6. The CDR3 is 15 residues long. Germline CDR1 and CDR2: KGHSH and LQKENI. CDR3 sequence reads: CASSPTGTGLEKLFF. The CDR3 DNA reads as TGTGCCAGCTCACCAACCGGGACAGGGTTAGAAAAACTGTTTTTT.

V is TRBV4-1 and J is TRBJ2-1, with D maybe TRBD1 (5 bases). CDR1 is MGHRA, CDR2 YSYEKL, per germline. The CDR3 consists of 15 residues. V was shortened by 2 bases and J by 8 bases, with 16 bases between the two germline ends. CDR3 amino acids: CASSQNGAQIDEQFF. CDR3 in DNA: TGCGCCAGCAGCCAAAATGGGGCACAGATCGATGAGCAGTTCTTC.